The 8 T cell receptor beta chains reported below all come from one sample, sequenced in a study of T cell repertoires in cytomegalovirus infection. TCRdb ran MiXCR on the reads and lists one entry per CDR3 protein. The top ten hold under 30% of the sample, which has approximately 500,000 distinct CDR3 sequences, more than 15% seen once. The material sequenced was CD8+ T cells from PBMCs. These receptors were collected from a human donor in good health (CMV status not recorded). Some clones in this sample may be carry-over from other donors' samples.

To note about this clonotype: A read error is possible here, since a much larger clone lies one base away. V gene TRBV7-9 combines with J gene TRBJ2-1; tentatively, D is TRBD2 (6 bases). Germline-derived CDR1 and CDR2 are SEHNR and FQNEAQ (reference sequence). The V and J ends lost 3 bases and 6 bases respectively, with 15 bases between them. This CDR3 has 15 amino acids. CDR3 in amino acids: CASSFRPSVVNEQFF. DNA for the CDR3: TGTGCCAGCAGCTTTCGGCCTAGCGTAGTCAATGAGCAGTTCTTC.

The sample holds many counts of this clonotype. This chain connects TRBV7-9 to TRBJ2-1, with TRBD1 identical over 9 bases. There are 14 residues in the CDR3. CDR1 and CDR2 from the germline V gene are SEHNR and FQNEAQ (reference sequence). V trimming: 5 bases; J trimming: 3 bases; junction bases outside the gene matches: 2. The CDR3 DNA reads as TGTGCCAGCAGCGGGACAGGGCTCTACAATGAGCAGTTCTTC. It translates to CASSGTGLYNEQFF.

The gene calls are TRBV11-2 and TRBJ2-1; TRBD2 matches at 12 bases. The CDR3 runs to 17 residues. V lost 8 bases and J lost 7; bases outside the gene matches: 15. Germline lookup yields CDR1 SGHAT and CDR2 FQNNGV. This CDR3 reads CASSNYGLAGGLNEQFF. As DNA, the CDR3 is TGTGCCAGCTCGAACTATGGGCTAGCGGGAGGGCTAAATGAGCAGTTCTTC.

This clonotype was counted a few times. Here the CDR3 reads CASSLGSGVRRPDGYTF. In nucleotides, the CDR3 is TGCGCCAGCAGCTTGGGTTCAGGGGTCCGGAGACCTGATGGCTACACCTTC. The chain combines TRBV5-1 with TRBJ1-2; a weak D match, TRBD1 (6 bases). V gave up 0 bases and J gave up 6 bases, with 21 bases separating them. The CDR3 is 17 amino acids. In germline, CDR1 is SGHRS, CDR2 YFSETQ.

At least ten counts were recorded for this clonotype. Here the CDR3 reads CASSLVTNEQFF. Written as DNA, the CDR3 is TGTGCCAGCAGCTTAGTTACAAATGAGCAGTTCTTC. V is TRBV11-2 and J is TRBJ2-1, with D uncertain. The germline gives CDR1 SGHAT, CDR2 FQNNGV. CDR3 size: 12 residues. V was cut by 1 base and J by 7 bases, with 5 bases left in between.

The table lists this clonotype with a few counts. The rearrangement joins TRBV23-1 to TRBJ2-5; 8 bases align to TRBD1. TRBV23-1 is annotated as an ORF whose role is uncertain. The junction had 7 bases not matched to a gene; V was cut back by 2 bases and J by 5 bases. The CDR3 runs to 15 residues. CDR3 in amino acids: CASSQLTRGRETQYF. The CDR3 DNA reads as TGCGCCAGCAGTCAACTGACCAGGGGGCGGGAGACCCAGTACTTC.

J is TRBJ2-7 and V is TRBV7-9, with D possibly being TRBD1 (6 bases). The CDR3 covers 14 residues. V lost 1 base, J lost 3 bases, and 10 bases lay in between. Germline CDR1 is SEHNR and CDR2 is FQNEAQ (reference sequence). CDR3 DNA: TGTGCCAGCAGCTTAGTGGACAGTATCTACGAGCAGTACTTC. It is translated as CASSLVDSIYEQYF. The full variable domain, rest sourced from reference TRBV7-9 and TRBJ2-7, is DTGVSQNPRHKITKRGQNVTFRCDPISEHNRLYWYRQTLGQGPEFLTYFQNEAQLEKSRLLSDRFSAERPKGSFSTLEIQRTEQGDSAMYLCASSLVDSIYEQYFGPGTRLTVT.

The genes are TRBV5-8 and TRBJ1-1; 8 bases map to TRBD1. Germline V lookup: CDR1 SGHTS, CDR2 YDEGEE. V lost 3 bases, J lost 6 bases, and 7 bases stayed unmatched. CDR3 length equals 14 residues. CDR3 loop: CASSYLRGHAEAFF. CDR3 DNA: TGTGCCAGCAGCTACCTCAGGGGGCACGCTGAAGCTTTCTTT.